A single sample gave rise to the 5 T cell receptor beta chains below, sequenced in a study of vaccination and CD4 T cells after COVID-19. The Oncomine TCR Beta short-read assay was applied to DNA of cultured CD4+ T cells. TCRdb processed the PCR reads anew with MiXCR; each CDR3 protein has one entry. The sample lists roughly 23,000 distinct CDR3 sequences, roughly two fifths occurring once. Specified time point: late sampling 161 to 241 days after vaccination in a few convalescent patients. As for treatment: roughly 10-day PBMC culture with coronavirus spike peptide pools or control peptides (ViraFEST assay). These TCRs are of unknown antigen specificity. The source was CD4+ T cells from blood, cultured in vitro, collected about 7 months after SARS-CoV-2 vaccination. The origin of the receptors is a human donor who had recovered from COVID-19.

The rearrangement joins TRBV5-1 to TRBJ2-7; D ambiguous. Trimming took 7 bases from V and 3 from J, leaving 17 bases between them. There are 14 residues in the CDR3. Germline values: CDR1 SGHRS, CDR2 YFSETQ. The CDR3 protein is CASRSRAMGYEQYF. Written as DNA, the CDR3 is TGCGCCAGCCGAAGTAGGGCTATGGGCTACGAGCAGTACTTC.

The chain employs TRBV20-1 and TRBJ2-7, with 11 bases identical to TRBD2. The CDR3 consists of 15 residues. V was pared by 5 bases and J by 2 bases, with 8 bases of the junction left unmatched. Germline V gene sequence: CDR1 DFQATT, CDR2 SNEGSKA (reference sequence). CDR3 in amino acids: CSAPRATSGTYEQYF. The CDR3 DNA sequence: TGCAGTGCTCCGCGGGCGACTAGCGGGACCTACGAGCAGTACTTC.

This clonotype was seen a handful of times. V is TRBV20-1 and J is TRBJ2-1, with 9 positions matching TRBD2. The junction had 9 bases not matched to a gene; V was cut back by 0 bases and J by 6 bases. CDR1 DFQATT and CDR2 SNEGSKA come from the germline V gene (reference sequence). The CDR3 sequence is 16 residues long. The CDR3 here is CSARDPRSGRFNEQFF. In DNA form, the CDR3 reads TGCAGTGCTAGAGATCCTCGGAGCGGGAGGTTCAATGAGCAGTTCTTC.

Regarding this clonotype: Likely a read error: the CDR3 ends without its conserved phenylalanine or tryptophan. V and J are TRBV5-6 and TRBJ1-6; 12 positions match TRBD1. Germline V gives CDR1 SGHDT, CDR2 YYEEEE. V gave up 4 bases and J gave up 7 bases; unmatched junction bases: 9. The CDR3 is 17 amino acids. The CDR3 DNA sequence: TGTGCCAGCAGCCCTGGGACAGGGGGCCGACAAAATTCACCCCTCCACCTT. It specifies CASSPGTGGRQNSPLHL.

The J gene is TRBJ1-2, the V gene TRBV12-3 or TRBV12-4; D possibly corresponds to TRBD1 (6 bases). The CDR3 contains 15 residues. Trimming took off 3 bases at V and 3 bases at J, with 14 bases between the two ends. The DNA of the CDR3 is TGTGCCAGCAGTTTCGGGGCAGGGGATTACTATGGCTACACCTTC. Translation gives CASSFGAGDYYGYTF.